This T cell receptor (beta chain) derives from a study of control samples from healthy donors and cancer patients (TCRdb year 2020). Library construction relied on the immunoSEQ multiplex PCR assay. Held by TCRdb, this immuneACCESS table contains in-frame sequences only and omits some clones. Under half of the omission traces to an unresolved V gene where checked; the cause of the rest is unknown. The sample table shows roughly 120,000 clones, and 90% are seen once. About 4.2% of the sample goes to the ten largest clones. Of note for this clone: Its target antigen remains unknown. Base qualities were left out, and no much larger clone turns up one base away.

This sequence was found in a human donor in good health. The donor label of this sample is uncertain. The sample consisted of blood.

At the DNA level, the sequence is TGTGCCAGTAGTATAACCCAGGGGTATGGCTACACCTTC. Its translation is CASSITQGYGYTF. The V and J genes are TRBV19 and TRBJ1-2, with TRBD1 perhaps the D gene, on 6 matching bases. For CDR1 and CDR2, the germline V gene (reference sequence) lists LNHDA and SQIVND. V is pared back by 2 bases and J by 5 bases, with 9 bases lying between the germline termini. Taken from cysteine to phenylalanine, the CDR3 has 13 residues. The CDR3 DNA has 39 bases and is translated from base 1.